The 9 T cell receptor beta chains below all came from one sample that was sequenced in a study of identical twins' blood T cells. TCRdb re-called the 5' RACE reads with MiXCR, one entry per CDR3 protein. The table records a few hundred thousand distinct CDR3 sequences, about 28% of them present only once. Material: PBMCs. The receptors shown here come from a woman aged 18 to 55 in good health.

The rearrangement links TRBV19 to TRBJ2-7; D gene unclear. The CDR3 spans 14 residues. Germline lookup yields CDR1 LNHDA and CDR2 SQIVND (reference sequence). Deletions cut 4 bases from V and 3 bases from J, with 13 bases between. In DNA, the CDR3 is TGTGCCAGTAGTAAAGGACCGTTACTCTACGAGCAGTACTTC. It yields the protein CASSKGPLLYEQYF.

The chain links TRBV6-6 to TRBJ2-7, with TRBD1 identical over 7 bases. The V and J ends lost 0 bases and 6 bases, in that order; junction bases with no gene match: 5. The CDR3 extends over 14 amino acids. The germline CDR1 and CDR2 sequences are MNHNY and SVGAGI (reference sequence). In nucleotides, the CDR3 is TGTGCCAGCAGTTACTCGTCCAGGGGGAGCGAGCAGTACTTC. Translated, it gives CASSYSSRGSEQYF.

Concerning this clonotype itself: Because it lacks the conserved phenylalanine or tryptophan at the end, this CDR3 is likely a read error. The CDR3 sequence is CSASDPGAQPQHL. DNA for the CDR3: TGCAGTGCTAGCGATCCGGGGGCTCAGCCCCAGCATCTT. This rearrangement joins TRBV20-1 to TRBJ1-5; maybe TRBD1 (6 bases). The CDR3 is 13 residues long. V lost 3 bases and J lost 6, with 12 bases in between. Germline V lookup: CDR1 DFQATT, CDR2 SNEGSKA (reference sequence).

The chain uses TRBV19 and TRBJ1-2; D may be TRBD1 (6 bases). Trimming took off 7 bases at V and 4 bases at J, with 16 bases between the two ends. Germline CDR1 and CDR2: LNHDA and SQIVND (reference sequence). The CDR3 covers 14 residues. This chain's CDR3 is CASMRATGLYGYTF. Here the CDR3 DNA reads TGTGCCAGTATGAGGGCGACAGGCCTCTATGGCTACACCTTC.

The chain recombines TRBV20-1 with TRBJ1-1, with D unresolved. The CDR3 sequence is 14 residues long. The germline V gene encodes CDR1 DFQATT and CDR2 SNEGSKA (reference sequence). V was trimmed by 3 bases and J by 2 bases, leaving 13 bases between them. This chain's CDR3 is CSARDLPGNTEAFF. CDR3 DNA: TGCAGTGCTAGGGACCTACCGGGCAACACTGAAGCTTTCTTT.

This clonotype was seen a few times. This chain connects TRBV12-3 or TRBV12-4 to TRBJ2-7, with 9 bases aligning to TRBD2. Unmatched junction bases numbered 7, after V lost 1 base and J lost 6 bases. The CDR3 consists of 15 residues. Here the CDR3 reads CASSLGVAGATEQYF. In DNA form, the CDR3 reads TGTGCCAGCAGTTTAGGGGTAGCGGGGGCTACCGAGCAGTACTTC.

This clonotype was picked up a small number of times. The V call is TRBV4-3, the J call TRBJ2-7; 7 nucleotides line up with TRBD1. This CDR3 has 15 residues. With 1 base clipped from V and 0 bases from J, the junction kept 3 bases outside the gene matches. Per germline, CDR1 LGHNA and CDR2 YSLEER. Here the CDR3 reads CASSQVGDSSYEQYF. DNA for the CDR3: TGCGCCAGCAGCCAAGTTGGGGACAGCTCCTACGAGCAGTACTTC.

This clonotype was observed a handful of times. At one end, the junction sequence differs from germline, possibly due to a read error. The gene calls are TRBV27 and TRBJ1-2; D is ambiguous. Germline V gene sequence: CDR1 MNHEY, CDR2 SMNVEV (reference sequence). The CDR3 is 13 amino acids. CDR3 loop: CTSSSTANYGYTF. The CDR3 DNA sequence: TGTACCAGCAGTTCCACGGCTAACTATGGCTACACCTTC.

This clonotype showed up many times. The gene calls are TRBV20-1 and TRBJ2-1, with D possibly matching TRBD1 (6 bases). CDR1 is DFQATT and CDR2 is SNEGSKA in the germline V gene (reference sequence). The V and J ends lost 5 bases and 0 bases respectively, with 17 bases between them. The CDR3 totals 16 residues. CDR3 amino acids: CSAADRRRGSYNEQFF. CDR3 DNA sequence: TGCAGTGCTGCCGACAGGCGGAGAGGCTCCTACAATGAGCAGTTCTTC.